The TCR beta chain under discussion was sequenced for a study of cytomegalovirus exposure and HLA in healthy donors. A remark on this clone: The antigen remains undetermined.

Study outcomes and limitations: Among the sequence variants, a highly shared cluster was likely an artifact of sequencing. Roughly even sequencing depth across donors was the assumption behind the presence/absence analyses. In a later analysis, donors in an Asian-associated ancestry cluster reportedly had fewer N-insertions in productive TCRs than the cohort mean.

CDR1 is MNHEY, CDR2 SVGAGI, per germline. V gave up 7 bases and J gave up 1 base; unmatched junction bases: 3. This CDR3 comprises 13 residues. The PCR was carried out with 60 Vbeta primers and 13 Jbeta primers. Sequencing used immunoSEQ multiplex PCR; TCRdb keeps in-frame clones, though not all of them. This table has approximately 150,000 clones, 75% to 80% appearing once. Donors were ostensibly healthy at sampling, although undocumented immune exposures were probable. The clonotype was recovered from a woman aged 30 to 39 in good health and CMV-seronegative. The V gene is TRBV6-5, the J gene TRBJ1-1; 7 bases align to TRBD1. The sample consisted of PBMCs. The CDR3 loop reads CASIRTGNTEAFF. CDR3 DNA sequence: TGTGCCAGCATTAGGACAGGGAACACTGAAGCTTTCTTT.